The TCR beta chain under discussion was sequenced for a study of T cell responses to AZD1222 COVID-19 vaccine. Study-wide points: CD4 TCRs linked to vaccination spanned spike, dominating at 160-218 and 743-854.

This CDR3 has 13 amino acids. The V and J ends lost 3 bases and 1 base respectively, with 6 bases between them. The protocol was immunoSEQ multiplex PCR, while the TCRdb copy is restricted to in-frame clones and leaves out a portion. Of some 170,000 clones listed, around 94% are singletons. Regarding this clone: Its antigen remains unidentified.

This chain connects TRBV12-3 or TRBV12-4 to TRBJ1-1; D gene uncertain. The specimen was peripheral blood, collected on day 0 of AZD1222 vaccination. The clonotype originates from an adult in good health. CDR3: CASSFQTNTEAFF. CDR3 sequence (DNA): TGTGCCAGCAGTTTCCAGACGAACACTGAAGCTTTCTTT.